The entry below describes one T cell receptor beta chain. Germline V lookup: CDR1 LNHDA, CDR2 SQIVND (reference sequence). The CDR3 has 12 residues. V was cut by 8 bases and J by 5 bases, with 12 bases left in between. These data come from a study of blood T cell repertoires in COVID-19. Overall study: Donors in the United States, Italy and Spain gave samples during acute or convalescent COVID-19.

Generated by immunoSEQ multiplex PCR, the TCRdb table keeps only in-frame clones and is missing some. The sample has about 200,000 clones; about 80% are singletons. Across 24 US areas, participants ranged in age from about 18 to 100 years. The receptor's source is a man in his forties who had recovered from COVID-19. The V call is TRBV19, the J call TRBJ2-5; TRBD1 is a possible D gene (5 bases). The material sequenced was PBMCs or T cells enriched from blood (not recorded which). In DNA, the CDR3 is TGTGCCAGTGTTCCGACAGTGGAGACCCAGTACTTC. Translation: CASVPTVETQYF.